This TCR beta chain originates from a study of blood T cell repertoires in COVID-19. As originally analysed: Amplification of reference gene primers provided the estimated nucleated cell counts. TCRdb's table, derived via immunoSEQ multiplex PCR, lists solely in-frame clones and lacks some. The DNA was the basis for D and trimming; V, J and clone size are from that table. The repertoire holds approximately 110,000 clones, with 70% to 90% as singletons. The clonotype originates from a human donor in a cohort sampled during active COVID-19. The sequenced sample was peripheral blood.

CDR3 nucleotides: TGTGCCAGCCTTCCGGACGGGACAGGGAACTGGAGGTATGGCTACACCTTC. Its protein product is CASLPDGTGNWRYGYTF. The chain carries TRBV28 and TRBJ1-2; 9 nucleotides match TRBD1. This CDR3 spans 17 amino acids. CDR1 is MDHEN, CDR2 SYDVKM, per germline. Germline trimming cut 8 bases from V and 5 bases from J; bases unmatched to any gene: 18.